This T cell receptor beta chain is from a study of siplizumab effects on memory and regulatory T cells. General study results and limits: A minor fraction of alloreactive clones, and no more, mapped to unstimulated subsets.

Generated by immunoSEQ multiplex PCR, the TCRdb table keeps only in-frame clones and is missing some. This table holds about 13,000 clones, approximately 49% found once. Researchers maintained the mixed lymphocyte reaction cells in coculture at 37°C for more than five days. Germline V lookup: CDR1 SGHVS, CDR2 FNYEAQ. Deletions cut 2 bases from V and 0 bases from J, with 5 bases between. The CDR3 length is 14 residues. This clone is medium-sized within its sample. As yet, its antigen is unknown. The TCR sequence derives from a human donor in good health; the cells came from an allogeneic mixed lymphocyte reaction. The chain has TRBV7-6 and TRBJ1-3, with D unclear. Sequenced sample: CFSE-low (dividing) CD4+ T cells sorted from an allogeneic mixed lymphocyte reaction. The DNA of the CDR3 is TGTGCCAGCAGCTTACAGGACTCTGGAAACACCATATATTTT. Residues: CASSLQDSGNTIYF. The full variable domain, in which reference TRBV7-6 and TRBJ1-3 provide the parts outside the CDR3, is GAGVSQSPRYKVTKRGQDVALRCDPISGHVSLYWYRQALGQGPEFLTYFNYEAQQDKSGLPNDRFSAERPEGSISTLTIQRTEQRDSAMYRCASSLQDSGNTIYFGEGSWLTVV.